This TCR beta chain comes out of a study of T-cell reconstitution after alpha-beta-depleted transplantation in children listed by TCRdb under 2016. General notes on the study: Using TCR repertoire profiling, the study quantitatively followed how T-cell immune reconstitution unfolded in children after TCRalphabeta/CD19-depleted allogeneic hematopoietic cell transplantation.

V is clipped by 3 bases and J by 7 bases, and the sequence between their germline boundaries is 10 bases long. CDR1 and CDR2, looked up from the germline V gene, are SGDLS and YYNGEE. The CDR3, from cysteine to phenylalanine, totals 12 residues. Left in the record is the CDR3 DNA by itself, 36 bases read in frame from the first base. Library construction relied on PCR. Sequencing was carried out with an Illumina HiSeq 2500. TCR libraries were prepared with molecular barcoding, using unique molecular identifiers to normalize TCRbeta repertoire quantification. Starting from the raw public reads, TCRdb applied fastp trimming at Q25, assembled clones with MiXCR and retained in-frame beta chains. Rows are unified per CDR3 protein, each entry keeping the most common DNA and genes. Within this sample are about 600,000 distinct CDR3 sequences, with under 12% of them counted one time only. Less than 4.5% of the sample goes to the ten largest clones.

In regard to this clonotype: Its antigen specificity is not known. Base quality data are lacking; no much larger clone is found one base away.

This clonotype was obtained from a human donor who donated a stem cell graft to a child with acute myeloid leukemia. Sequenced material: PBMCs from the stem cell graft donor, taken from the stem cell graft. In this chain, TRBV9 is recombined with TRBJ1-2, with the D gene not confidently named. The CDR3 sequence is CASSGTAVGYTF. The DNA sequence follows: TGTGCCAGCAGCGGGACGGCCGTTGGCTACACCTTC.